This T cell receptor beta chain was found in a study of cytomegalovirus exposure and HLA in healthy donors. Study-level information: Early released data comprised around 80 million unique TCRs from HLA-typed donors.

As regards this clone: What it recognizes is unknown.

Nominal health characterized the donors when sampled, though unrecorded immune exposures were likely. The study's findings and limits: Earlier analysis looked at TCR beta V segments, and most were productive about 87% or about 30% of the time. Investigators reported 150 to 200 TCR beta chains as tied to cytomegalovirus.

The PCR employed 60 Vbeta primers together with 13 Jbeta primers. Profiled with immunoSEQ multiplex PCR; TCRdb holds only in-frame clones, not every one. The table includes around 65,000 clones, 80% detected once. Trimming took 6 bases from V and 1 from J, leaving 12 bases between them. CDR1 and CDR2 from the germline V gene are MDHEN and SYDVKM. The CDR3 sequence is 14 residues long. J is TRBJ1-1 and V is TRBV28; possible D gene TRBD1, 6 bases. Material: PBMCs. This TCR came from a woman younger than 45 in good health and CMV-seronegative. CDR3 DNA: TGTGCCAGCAGCCCTGGACAGACGAACACTGAAGCTTTCTTT. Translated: CASSPGQTNTEAFF.